Listed here are 21 T cell receptor beta chains from one sample, sequenced in a study of cytomegalovirus exposure and HLA in healthy donors (dated by TCRdb to the late 2010s). Receptors were amplified or captured by the immunoSEQ multiplex PCR assay. For the multiplex PCR, a mixture combining 60 forward primers for TCR Vbeta segments and 13 reverse primers for TCR Jbeta segments was used. This is the immuneACCESS table as TCRdb keeps it, with only in-frame sequences that have V and J called. A part of the clones is gone; compared with another copy, unresolved V genes explain less than half, and the rest is unexplained. Across this sample there are some 200,000 clones, with 85% to 90% seen only once. More than 0.8% of the sample lies in the top ten. The sequenced sample consisted of PBMCs. These receptors were obtained from a young woman in good health and CMV-seronegative.

The rearrangement links TRBV18 to TRBJ1-3; D gene uncertain. The length of the CDR3 is 13 residues. Germline CDR1 reads KGHSH; CDR2 reads LQKENI. V was cut by 8 bases and J by 2 bases, with 10 bases left in between. CDR3 in DNA: TGTGCCAGCGAGGGAAGGGCTGGAAACACCATATATTTT. It translates to CASEGRAGNTIYF.

A note on this clone: The sample has other DNA sequences that encode this CDR3 too. The chain couples TRBV9 to TRBJ2-3, with 7 bases matching TRBD1. The germline V gene encodes CDR1 SGDLS and CDR2 YYNGEE. The V gene end was trimmed by 3 bases and the J gene end by 3 bases; junction bases not matched to a gene: 7. This CDR3 spans 15 amino acids. CDR3 sequence reads: CASSGRTGSTDTQYF. DNA of the CDR3: TGTGCCAGCAGCGGTCGGACAGGCAGTACAGATACGCAGTATTTT.

The gene calls are TRBV9 and TRBJ2-1; D is possibly TRBD1 (6 bases). V lost 1 base, J lost 7 bases, and 12 bases lay in between. The CDR3 extends over 14 amino acids. Germline lookup yields CDR1 SGDLS and CDR2 YYNGEE. CDR3 in amino acids: CASSVQGPLNEQFF. As DNA, the CDR3 is TGTGCCAGCAGCGTACAGGGGCCACTTAATGAGCAGTTCTTC.

The genes are TRBV29-1 and TRBJ2-1; 7 bases match TRBD1. The CDR3 is 14 residues long. The ends lost 2 bases at V and 1 base at J; junction bases unmatched: 2. CDR1 and CDR2 (germline): SQVTM, ANQGSEA. CDR3 sequence reads: CSVERDRSYNEQFF. The CDR3 DNA reads TGCAGCGTTGAACGGGACAGATCCTACAATGAGCAGTTCTTC.

The chain combines TRBV7-8 with TRBJ1-1; perhaps TRBD1 as D (5 bases). Germline V gene sequence: CDR1 SGHVS, CDR2 FQNEAQ. V was clipped by 5 bases and J by 1 base, with 11 bases between them. The CDR3 sequence is 14 residues long. Written as DNA, the CDR3 is TGTGCCAGCAGCAGCGGGACGGAGAACACTGAAGCTTTCTTT. Protein: CASSSGTENTEAFF.

This clone was seen more than once but under ten times. The chain is built from TRBV29-1 and TRBJ2-5, with unresolved D. Looked up from germline, CDR1 is SQVTM and CDR2 is ANQGSEA. V was clipped by 3 bases and J by 2 bases, with 7 bases between them. The CDR3 consists of 12 residues. The CDR3 DNA follows: TGCAGCGTTGACGCAGTTCAAGAGACCCAGTACTTC. Its translation is CSVDAVQETQYF.

CDR3 amino acids: CAIKGQGSSTDTQYF. CDR3 bases: TGTGCCATAAAGGGGCAGGGATCTAGCACAGATACGCAGTATTTT. V gene TRBV10-3 combines with J gene TRBJ2-3, with D possibly matching TRBD1 (5 bases). The CDR3 extends over 15 amino acids. Germline V gene sequence: CDR1 ENHRY, CDR2 SYGVKD. The V end lost 9 bases, the J end lost 0 bases, and 16 bases lay between the germline ends.

CDR3 coding DNA: TGTGCCAGCAGCTTGAGGGACAGGGGGAACACTGAAGCTTTCTTT. Amino acid sequence: CASSLRDRGNTEAFF. The genes are TRBV11-3 and TRBJ1-1; 10 nucleotides line up with TRBD1. Germline V gene lookup returns CDR1 SGHNT and CDR2 YENEEA. Trimming took 3 bases from V and 1 from J; bases not matched to a gene: 2. The CDR3 length is 15 residues.

The chain couples TRBV10-1 to TRBJ2-7; 10 bases fit TRBD1. Trimming took 4 bases from V and 3 from J; bases not matched to a gene: 6. CDR3 length: 15 amino acids. The V gene's germline CDR1 is WNHNN and CDR2 SYGVQD (reference sequence). CDR3 region: CASSAGGTGVYEQYF. Written as DNA, the CDR3 is TGCGCCAGCAGTGCGGGGGGGACAGGGGTCTACGAGCAGTACTTC.

The chain couples TRBV7-8 to TRBJ2-5, with no clear D. V lost 1 base and J lost 1, with 10 bases in between. CDR3 length equals 15 residues. The germline CDR1 and CDR2 sequences are SGHVS and FQNEAQ. In nucleotides, the CDR3 is TGTGCCAGCAGCTTAGTCTATGAGTCCCAAGAGACCCAGTACTTC. Encoded protein: CASSLVYESQETQYF.

The chain is built from TRBV5-5 and TRBJ2-5, with 9 nucleotides matching TRBD2. The CDR3 is 17 amino acids. Germline values: CDR1 SGHKS, CDR2 YYEKEE (reference sequence). V trimming: 4 bases; J trimming: 3 bases; junction bases outside the gene matches: 13. The CDR3 spells CASSPTRSGGIKETQYF. DNA of the CDR3: TGTGCCAGCAGCCCAACCAGGAGCGGGGGGATAAAAGAGACCCAGTACTTC.

A few counts support this clone. CDR3 DNA: TGTGCCAGCAGCCTAAAGCAGGGGGACAGGGGAACCTCACCCCTCCACTTT. Translating gives CASSLKQGDRGTSPLHF. The J gene is TRBJ1-6, the V gene TRBV5-4; 10 positions agree with TRBD1. The CDR3 contains 17 residues. Germline CDR1 is SGHNT and CDR2 is YYREEE (reference sequence). Trimming cost V 4 bases and J 10 bases; bases outside gene matches: 14.

The chain combines TRBV11-2 with TRBJ2-7, with 8 bases lining up with TRBD1. CDR1 and CDR2 (germline): SGHAT, FQNNGV. CDR3 size: 15 residues. Losses at the gene ends were 6 bases for V and 6 bases for J; bases not matched to a gene: 13. CDR3 nucleotides: TGTGCCAGCAGACCGACAGGGGTGGCGGGCTCCGAGCAGTACTTC. Translating it yields CASRPTGVAGSEQYF.

The chain links TRBV29-1 to TRBJ2-7; TRBD2 matches at 9 bases. With V trimmed by 3 bases and J by 3 bases, 3 bases remained unmatched. The CDR3 totals 13 residues. From germline, CDR1 is SQVTM and CDR2 ANQGSEA. The CDR3 sequence is CSVEGLADYEQYF. The CDR3 nucleotides are TGCAGCGTTGAGGGACTAGCTGACTACGAGCAGTACTTC.

This rearrangement joins TRBV4-1 to TRBJ2-2; weak D call: TRBD2 (5 bases). From germline, CDR1 is MGHRA and CDR2 YSYEKL. CDR3 length: 16 residues. V lost 2 bases and J lost 6, with 16 bases in between. Here the CDR3 reads CASSQSASLVAGELFF. The CDR3 nucleotides read TGCGCCAGCAGCCAATCAGCTAGCTTAGTGGCCGGGGAGCTGTTTTTT.

The V call is TRBV7-3, the J call TRBJ2-3; perhaps TRBD1 as D (5 bases). CDR3 length: 14 amino acids. V was pared by 5 bases and J by 4 bases, with 13 bases between. Germline CDR1 and CDR2: SGHTA and FQGTGA. CDR3 nucleotide sequence: TGTGCCAGCAGCGCCAGACAGACCCCAGATACGCAGTATTTT. Protein sequence: CASSARQTPDTQYF.

The genes are TRBV4-3 and TRBJ2-7; possible D gene TRBD1, 6 bases. Germline V gives CDR1 LGHNA, CDR2 YSLEER. The CDR3 runs 15 residues. The V end lost 6 bases, the J end lost 2 bases, and 17 bases lay between the germline ends. In nucleotides, the CDR3 is TGCGCCAGCAGAAAACAGGTAGCAGGGGCCTACGAGCAGTACTTC. It is translated as CASRKQVAGAYEQYF.

The chain couples TRBV30 to TRBJ1-2; TRBD1 aligns across 8 bases. Germline loops: CDR1 GTSNPN, CDR2 SVGIG (reference sequence). After removal of 5 bases from V and 2 bases from J, the junction contained 4 bases not matched to a gene. This CDR3 region has 13 residues. This chain's CDR3 is CAWGDRGNYGYTF. In nucleotides, the CDR3 is TGTGCCTGGGGAGACAGGGGAAACTATGGCTACACCTTC.

CDR3 sequence: CASRNRESFAYEQYF. CDR3 coding DNA: TGTGCCAGTAGAAACAGGGAATCCTTCGCCTACGAGCAGTACTTC. The rearrangement joins TRBV19 to TRBJ2-7, with a possible D match to TRBD1 (6 bases). Germline V lookup: CDR1 LNHDA, CDR2 SQIVND (reference sequence). Trimming took off 6 bases at V and 2 bases at J, with 17 bases between the two ends. The CDR3 sequence is 15 residues long.

The chain couples TRBV14 to TRBJ2-5; D unresolved. Germline-derived CDR1 and CDR2 are SGHDN and FVKESK. The CDR3 totals 13 residues. Trimming shortened V by 3 bases and J by 6 bases, and 11 bases separated the two germline ends. The CDR3 protein is CASSQGSAKTQYF. The DNA of the CDR3 is TGTGCCAGCAGCCAGGGCAGTGCGAAGACCCAGTACTTC.

The V gene is TRBV7-9, the J gene TRBJ2-3; 9 bases map to TRBD2. From germline, CDR1 is SEHNR and CDR2 FQNEAQ (reference sequence). Germline trimming cut 7 bases from V and 7 bases from J; bases unmatched to any gene: 12. The CDR3 loop spans 15 amino acids. The CDR3 nucleotides are TGTGCCAGCATCCAGGGACTAGCCCCCTCGAATACGCAGTATTTT. This codes for CASIQGLAPSNTQYF.